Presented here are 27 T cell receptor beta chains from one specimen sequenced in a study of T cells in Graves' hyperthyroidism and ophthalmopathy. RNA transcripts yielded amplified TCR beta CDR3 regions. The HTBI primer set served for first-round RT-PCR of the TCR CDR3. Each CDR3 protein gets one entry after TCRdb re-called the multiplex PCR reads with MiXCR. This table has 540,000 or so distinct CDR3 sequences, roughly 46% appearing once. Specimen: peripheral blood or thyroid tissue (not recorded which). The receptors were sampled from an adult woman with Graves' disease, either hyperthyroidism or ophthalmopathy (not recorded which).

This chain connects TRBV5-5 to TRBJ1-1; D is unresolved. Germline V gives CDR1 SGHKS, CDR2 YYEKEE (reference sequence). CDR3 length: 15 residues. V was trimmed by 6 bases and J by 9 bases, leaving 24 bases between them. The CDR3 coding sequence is TGTGCCAGCAACCAACTGCCCGTGGCGCAGGTTAAAGCTTTCTTT. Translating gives CASNQLPVAQVKAFF.

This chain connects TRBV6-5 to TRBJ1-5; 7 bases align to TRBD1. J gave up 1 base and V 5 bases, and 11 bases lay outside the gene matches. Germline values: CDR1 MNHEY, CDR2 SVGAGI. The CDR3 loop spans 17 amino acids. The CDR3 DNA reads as TGTGCCAGCAGTCCCCCGCCCGGGACAGTCAGCAATCAGCCCCAGCATTTT. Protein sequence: CASSPPPGTVSNQPQHF.

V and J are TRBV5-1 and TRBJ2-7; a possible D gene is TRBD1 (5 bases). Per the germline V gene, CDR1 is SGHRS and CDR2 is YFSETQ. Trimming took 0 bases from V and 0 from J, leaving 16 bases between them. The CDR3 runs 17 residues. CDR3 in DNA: TGCGCCAGCAGCTTGGGCGGCGGACACCTGAGCTCCTACGAGCAGTACTTC. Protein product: CASSLGGGHLSSYEQYF.

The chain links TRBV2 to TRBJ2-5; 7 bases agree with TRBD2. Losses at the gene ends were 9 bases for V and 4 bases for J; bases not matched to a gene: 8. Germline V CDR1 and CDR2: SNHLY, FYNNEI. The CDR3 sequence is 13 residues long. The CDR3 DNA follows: TGTGCCAGGCGGGAGCGGCAGGGAGAGACCCAGTACTTC. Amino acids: CARRERQGETQYF.

In DNA form, the CDR3 reads TGTGCCAGCAGCCGACCCCCGGGACTAGCGCTCGAGCAGTACTTC. This sequence encodes CASSRPPGLALEQYF. The chain employs TRBV7-9 and TRBJ2-7; TRBD2 matches at 10 bases. Germline CDR1 reads SEHNR; CDR2 reads FQNEAQ (reference sequence). The junction had 10 bases not matched to a gene; V was cut back by 5 bases and J by 6 bases. The CDR3 extends over 15 amino acids. Full variable domain (missing parts from reference TRBV7-9 and TRBJ2-7): DTGVSQNPRHKITKRGQNVTFRCDPISEHNRLYWYRQTLGQGPEFLTYFQNEAQLEKSRLLSDRFSAERPKGSFSTLEIQRTEQGDSAMYLCASSRPPGLALEQYFGPGTRLTVT.

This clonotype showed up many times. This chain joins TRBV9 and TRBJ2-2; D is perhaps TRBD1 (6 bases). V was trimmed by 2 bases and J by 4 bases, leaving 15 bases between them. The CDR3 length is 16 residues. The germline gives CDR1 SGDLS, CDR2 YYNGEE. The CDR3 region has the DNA TGTGCCAGCAGCGTCAGCCTCGGGACACTCACCGGGGAGCTGTTTTTT. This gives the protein CASSVSLGTLTGELFF.

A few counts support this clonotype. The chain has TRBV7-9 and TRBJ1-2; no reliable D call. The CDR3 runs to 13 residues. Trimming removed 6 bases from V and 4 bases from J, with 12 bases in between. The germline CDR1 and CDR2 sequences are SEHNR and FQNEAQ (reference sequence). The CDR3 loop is CASRSGPVYGYTF. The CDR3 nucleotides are TGTGCCAGCAGATCCGGACCCGTCTATGGCTACACCTTC.

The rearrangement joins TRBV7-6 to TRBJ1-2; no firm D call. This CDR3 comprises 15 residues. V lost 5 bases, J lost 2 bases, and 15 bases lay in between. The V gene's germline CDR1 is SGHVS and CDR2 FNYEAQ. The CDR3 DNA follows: TGTGCCAGCAGCCGTCTAAGGACGGACAACTATGGCTACACCTTC. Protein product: CASSRLRTDNYGYTF.

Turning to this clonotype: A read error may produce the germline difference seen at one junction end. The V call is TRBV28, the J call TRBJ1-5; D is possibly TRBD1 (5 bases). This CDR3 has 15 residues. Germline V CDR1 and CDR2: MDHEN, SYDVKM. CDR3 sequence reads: CASSTTDNSNQSQHF. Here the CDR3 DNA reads TGTGCCAGCAGTACGACAGATAATAGCAATCAGTCCCAGCATTTT.

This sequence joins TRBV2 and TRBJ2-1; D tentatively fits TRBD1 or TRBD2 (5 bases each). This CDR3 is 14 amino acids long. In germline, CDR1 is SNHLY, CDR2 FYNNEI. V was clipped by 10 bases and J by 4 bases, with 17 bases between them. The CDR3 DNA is TGTGCCACAACACTTCAGGGACCTTACAATGAGCAGTTCTTC. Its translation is CATTLQGPYNEQFF.

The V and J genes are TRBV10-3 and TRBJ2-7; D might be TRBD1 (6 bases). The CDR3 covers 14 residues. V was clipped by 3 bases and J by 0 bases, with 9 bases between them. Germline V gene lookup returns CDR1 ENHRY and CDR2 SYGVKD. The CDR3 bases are TGTGCCATCAGTGATTCAGGGGACTCCTACGAGCAGTACTTC. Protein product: CAISDSGDSYEQYF.

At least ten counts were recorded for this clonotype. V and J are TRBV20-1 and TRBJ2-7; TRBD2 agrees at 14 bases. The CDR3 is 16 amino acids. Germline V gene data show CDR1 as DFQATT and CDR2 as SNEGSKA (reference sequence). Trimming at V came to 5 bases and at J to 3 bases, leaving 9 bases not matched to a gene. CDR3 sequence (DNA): TGCAGTGCTGGAGGGACTAGCGGGAGTGAACGCTACGAGCAGTACTTC. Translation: CSAGGTSGSERYEQYF.

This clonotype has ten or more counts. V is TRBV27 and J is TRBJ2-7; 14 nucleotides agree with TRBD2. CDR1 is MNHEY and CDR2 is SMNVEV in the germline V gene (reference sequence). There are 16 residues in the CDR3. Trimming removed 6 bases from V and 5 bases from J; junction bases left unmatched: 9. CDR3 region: CASSTMGLAGEDEQYF. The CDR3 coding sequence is TGTGCCAGCAGCACAATGGGACTAGCGGGAGAGGACGAGCAGTACTTC.

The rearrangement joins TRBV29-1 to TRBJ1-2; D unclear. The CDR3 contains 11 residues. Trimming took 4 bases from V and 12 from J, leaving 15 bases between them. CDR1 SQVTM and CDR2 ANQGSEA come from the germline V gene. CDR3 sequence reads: CSVVAWGGNTF. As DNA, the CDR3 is TGCAGCGTTGTGGCATGGGGTGGAAACACCTTC.

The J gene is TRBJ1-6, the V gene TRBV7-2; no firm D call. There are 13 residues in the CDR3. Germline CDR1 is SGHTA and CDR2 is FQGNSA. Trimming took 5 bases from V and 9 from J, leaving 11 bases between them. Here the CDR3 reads CASSPRTSSPLHF. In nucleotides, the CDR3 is TGTGCCAGCAGCCCCCGGACGAGTTCACCCCTCCACTTT.

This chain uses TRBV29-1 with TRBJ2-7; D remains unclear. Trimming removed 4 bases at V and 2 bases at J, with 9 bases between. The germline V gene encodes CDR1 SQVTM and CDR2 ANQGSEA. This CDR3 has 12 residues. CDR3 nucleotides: TGCAGCGTTGTTTCAAGGCCCTACGAGCAGTACTTC. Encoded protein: CSVVSRPYEQYF.

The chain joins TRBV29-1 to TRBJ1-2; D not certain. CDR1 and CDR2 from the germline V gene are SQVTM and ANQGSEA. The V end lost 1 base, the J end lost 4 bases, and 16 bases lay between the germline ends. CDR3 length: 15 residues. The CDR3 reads CSVEGPQIFGYGYTF. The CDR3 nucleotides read TGCAGCGTTGAAGGACCACAAATATTCGGCTATGGCTACACCTTC.

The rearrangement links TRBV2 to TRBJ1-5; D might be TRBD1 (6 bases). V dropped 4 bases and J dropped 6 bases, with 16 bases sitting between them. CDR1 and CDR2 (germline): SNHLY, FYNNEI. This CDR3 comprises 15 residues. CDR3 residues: CASSARQARGQPQHF. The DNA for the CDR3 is TGTGCCAGCAGTGCTAGACAGGCCCGTGGTCAGCCCCAGCATTTT.

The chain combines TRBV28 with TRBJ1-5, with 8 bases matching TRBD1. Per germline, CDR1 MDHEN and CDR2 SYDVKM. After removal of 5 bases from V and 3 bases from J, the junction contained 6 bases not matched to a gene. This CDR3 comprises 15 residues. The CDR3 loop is CASSEAGQDNQPQHF. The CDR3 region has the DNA TGTGCCAGCAGTGAGGCGGGACAGGACAATCAGCCCCAGCATTTT.

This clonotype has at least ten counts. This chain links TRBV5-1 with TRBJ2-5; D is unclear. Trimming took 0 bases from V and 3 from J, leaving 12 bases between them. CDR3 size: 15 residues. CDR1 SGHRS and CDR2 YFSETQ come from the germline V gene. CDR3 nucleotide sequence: TGCGCCAGCAGCTTGGCTGGGGTGGATGAAGAGACCCAGTACTTC. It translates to CASSLAGVDEETQYF.

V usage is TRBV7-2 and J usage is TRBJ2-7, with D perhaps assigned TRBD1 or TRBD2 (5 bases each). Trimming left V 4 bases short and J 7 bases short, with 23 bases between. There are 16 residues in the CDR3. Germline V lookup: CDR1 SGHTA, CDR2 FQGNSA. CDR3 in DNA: TGTGCCAGCAGCTCACCCGCCGGGACCCGATCAATGGAGCAGTACTTC. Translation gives CASSSPAGTRSMEQYF.

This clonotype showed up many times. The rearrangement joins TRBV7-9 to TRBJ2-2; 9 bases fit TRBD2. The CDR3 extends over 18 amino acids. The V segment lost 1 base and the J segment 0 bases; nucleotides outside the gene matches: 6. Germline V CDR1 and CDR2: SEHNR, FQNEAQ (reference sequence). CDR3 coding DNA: TGTGCCAGCAGCTTAGGGCTAGCGGGGTTCGCGAACACCGGGGAGCTGTTTTTT. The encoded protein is CASSLGLAGFANTGELFF.

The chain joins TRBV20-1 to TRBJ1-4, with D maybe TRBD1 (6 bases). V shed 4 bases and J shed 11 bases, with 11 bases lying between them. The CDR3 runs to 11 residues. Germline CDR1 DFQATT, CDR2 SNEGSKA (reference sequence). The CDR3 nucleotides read TGCAGTGCTAAGGCACAGGGTAAACTGTTTTTT. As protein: CSAKAQGKLFF.

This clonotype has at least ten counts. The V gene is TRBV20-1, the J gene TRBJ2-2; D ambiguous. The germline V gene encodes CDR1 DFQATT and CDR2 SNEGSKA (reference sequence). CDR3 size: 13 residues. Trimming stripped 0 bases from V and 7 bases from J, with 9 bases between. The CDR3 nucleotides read TGCAGTGCTAGAGATGTGGTCAGCGGGGAGCTGTTTTTT. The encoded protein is CSARDVVSGELFF.

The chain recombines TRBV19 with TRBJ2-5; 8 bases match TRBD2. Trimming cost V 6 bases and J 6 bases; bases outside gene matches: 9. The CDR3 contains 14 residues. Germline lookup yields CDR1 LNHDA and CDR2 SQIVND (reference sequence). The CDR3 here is CASRLSGGGKTQYF. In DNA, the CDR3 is TGTGCCAGTAGGCTTTCGGGAGGGGGGAAGACCCAGTACTTC.

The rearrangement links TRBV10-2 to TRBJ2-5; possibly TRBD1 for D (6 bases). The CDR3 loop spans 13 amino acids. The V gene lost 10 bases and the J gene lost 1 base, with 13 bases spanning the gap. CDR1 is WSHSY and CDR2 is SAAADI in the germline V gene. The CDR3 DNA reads TGCGCCACCAGGGAAGGGGGCCAAGAGACCCAGTACTTC. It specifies CATREGGQETQYF.

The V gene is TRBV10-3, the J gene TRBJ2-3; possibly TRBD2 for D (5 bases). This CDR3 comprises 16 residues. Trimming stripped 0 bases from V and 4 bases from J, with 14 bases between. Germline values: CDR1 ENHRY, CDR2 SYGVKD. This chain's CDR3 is CAISESDPGVSDTQYF. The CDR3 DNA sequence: TGTGCCATCAGTGAGTCAGACCCCGGGGTGTCAGATACGCAGTATTTT.